This T cell receptor beta chain was observed in a study of cytomegalovirus exposure and HLA in healthy donors. Study results and limitations: According to the study, 160 or so TCR beta chains were cytomegalovirus-associated. Cytomegalovirus status was reportedly diagnosed by the classifier with high sensitivity and specificity. A later analysis found first-cohort TCR clusters tended to co-occur in the approximately 120 validation repertoires.

Sequenced by immunoSEQ multiplex PCR; TCRdb stores in-frame clones only, minus some. The data show roughly 47,000 clones, over 85% seen once. Details on this clone: Its specificity is unknown.

Germline V CDR1 and CDR2: SGHDN, FVKESK. The V segment lost 1 base and the J segment 2 bases; nucleotides outside the gene matches: 0. CDR3 length equals 14 residues. The specimen sequenced was PBMCs. V and J are TRBV14 and TRBJ1-2; 8 bases align to TRBD1. This receptor was obtained from a woman aged 18-30 years in good health and CMV-seronegative. For the CDR3, the DNA is TGTGCCAGCAGCCAAGCAGGGGGCAACTATGGCTACACCTTC. Protein sequence: CASSQAGGNYGYTF.